Sequencing of this TCR beta chain was carried out in a study of blood T cell repertoires in COVID-19. The V and J ends lost 7 bases and 2 bases respectively, with 19 bases between them. The CDR3 length is 16 residues. CDR1 LNHDA and CDR2 SQIVND come from the germline V gene (reference sequence). Generated by immunoSEQ multiplex PCR, the TCRdb table keeps only in-frame clones and is missing some. This sample has about 270,000 clones, with approximately 86% found just once. The chain is built from TRBV19 and TRBJ2-3; D might be TRBD2 (6 bases). This TCR derives from a woman aged 70-85 years with COVID-19, enrolled during active disease. The sample consisted of peripheral blood. CDR3 sequence reads: CASKPREAGYTDTQYF. Here the CDR3 DNA reads TGTGCCAGTAAGCCCCGCGAGGCGGGGTACACAGATACGCAGTATTTT.